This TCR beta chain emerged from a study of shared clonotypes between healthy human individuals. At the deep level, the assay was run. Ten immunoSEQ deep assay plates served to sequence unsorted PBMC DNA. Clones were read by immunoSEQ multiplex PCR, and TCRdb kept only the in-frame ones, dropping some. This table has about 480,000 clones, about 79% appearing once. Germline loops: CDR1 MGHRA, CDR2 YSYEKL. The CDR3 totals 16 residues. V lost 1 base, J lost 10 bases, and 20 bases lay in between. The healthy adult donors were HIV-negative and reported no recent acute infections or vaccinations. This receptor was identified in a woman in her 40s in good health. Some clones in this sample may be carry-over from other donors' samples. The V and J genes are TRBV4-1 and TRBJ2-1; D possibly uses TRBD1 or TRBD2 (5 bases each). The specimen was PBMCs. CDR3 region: CASSQGQTGTSNEQFF. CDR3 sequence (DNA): TGCGCCAGCAGCCAAGGCCAGACCGGGACCTCGAACGAGCAGTTCTTC.